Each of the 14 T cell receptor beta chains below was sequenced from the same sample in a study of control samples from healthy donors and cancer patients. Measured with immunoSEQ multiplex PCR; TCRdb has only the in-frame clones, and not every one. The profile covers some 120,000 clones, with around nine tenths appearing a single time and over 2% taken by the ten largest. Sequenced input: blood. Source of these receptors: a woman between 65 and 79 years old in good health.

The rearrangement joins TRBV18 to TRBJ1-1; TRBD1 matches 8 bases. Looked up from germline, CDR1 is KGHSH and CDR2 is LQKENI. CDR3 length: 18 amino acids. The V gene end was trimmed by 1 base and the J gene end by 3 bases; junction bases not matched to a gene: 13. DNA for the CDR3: TGTGCCAGCTCACCACGACAGGGGAGAGGCCTGTTGGACACTGAAGCTTTCTTT. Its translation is CASSPRQGRGLLDTEAFF.

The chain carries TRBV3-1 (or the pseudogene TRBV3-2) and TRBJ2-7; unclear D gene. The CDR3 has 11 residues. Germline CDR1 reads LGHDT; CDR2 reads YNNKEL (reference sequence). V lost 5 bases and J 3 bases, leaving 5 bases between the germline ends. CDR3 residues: CASSNYYEQYF. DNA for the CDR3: TGTGCCAGCAGCAACTACTACGAGCAGTACTTC.

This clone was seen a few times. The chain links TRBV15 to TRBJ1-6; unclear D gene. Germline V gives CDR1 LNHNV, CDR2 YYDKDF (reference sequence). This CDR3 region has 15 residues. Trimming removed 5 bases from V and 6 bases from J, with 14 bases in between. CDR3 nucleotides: TGTGCCACCAGCCCAAGGGCACAGTCTAATTCACCCCTCCACTTT. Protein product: CATSPRAQSNSPLHF.

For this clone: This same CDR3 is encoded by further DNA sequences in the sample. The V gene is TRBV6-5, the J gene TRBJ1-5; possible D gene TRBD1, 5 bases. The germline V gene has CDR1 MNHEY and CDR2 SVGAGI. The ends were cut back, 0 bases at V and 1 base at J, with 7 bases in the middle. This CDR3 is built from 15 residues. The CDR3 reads CASSYSWGSNQPQHF. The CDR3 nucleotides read TGTGCCAGCAGTTACTCCTGGGGCAGCAATCAGCCCCAGCATTTT.

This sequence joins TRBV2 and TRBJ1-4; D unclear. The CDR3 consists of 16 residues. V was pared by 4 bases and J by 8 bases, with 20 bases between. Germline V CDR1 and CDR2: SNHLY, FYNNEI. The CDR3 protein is CASSGLQALAREKLFF. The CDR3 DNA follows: TGTGCCAGCAGTGGGCTGCAGGCACTGGCCCGCGAAAAACTGTTTTTT.

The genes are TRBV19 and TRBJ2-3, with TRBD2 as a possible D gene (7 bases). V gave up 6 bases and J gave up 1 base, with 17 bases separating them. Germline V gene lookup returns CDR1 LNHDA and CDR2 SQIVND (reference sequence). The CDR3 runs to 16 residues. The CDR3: CASRSWRGPRTDTQYF. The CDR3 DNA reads TGTGCCAGTAGGAGCTGGCGGGGGCCCCGCACAGATACGCAGTATTTT.

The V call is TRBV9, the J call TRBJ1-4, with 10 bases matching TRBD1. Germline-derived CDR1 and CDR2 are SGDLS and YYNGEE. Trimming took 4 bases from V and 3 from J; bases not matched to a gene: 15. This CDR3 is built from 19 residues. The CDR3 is CASSFRDRGDRGANEKLFF. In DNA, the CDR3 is TGTGCCAGCAGCTTCCGGGACAGGGGAGACCGAGGGGCTAATGAAAAACTGTTTTTT.

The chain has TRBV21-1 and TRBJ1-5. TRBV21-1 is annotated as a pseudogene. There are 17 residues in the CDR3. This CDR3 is CASNAEGREGGNQPQHF. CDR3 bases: TGTGCCAGCAACGCCGAGGGGAGGGAGGGAGGCAATCAGCCCCAGCATTTT.

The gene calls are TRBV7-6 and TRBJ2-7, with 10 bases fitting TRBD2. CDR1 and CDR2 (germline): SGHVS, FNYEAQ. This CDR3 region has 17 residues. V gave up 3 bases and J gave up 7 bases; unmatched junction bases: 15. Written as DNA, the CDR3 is TGTGCCAGCAGCTTGGCGGCCGGGACTAGCGCCTTGGGGGAGCAGTACTTC. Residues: CASSLAAGTSALGEQYF.

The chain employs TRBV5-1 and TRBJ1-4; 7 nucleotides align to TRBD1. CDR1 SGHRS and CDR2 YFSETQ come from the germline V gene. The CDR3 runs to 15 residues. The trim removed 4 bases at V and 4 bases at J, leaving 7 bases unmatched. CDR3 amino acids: CASSTGQALNEKLFF. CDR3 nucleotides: TGCGCCAGCAGCACTGGACAGGCGCTTAATGAAAAACTGTTTTTT.

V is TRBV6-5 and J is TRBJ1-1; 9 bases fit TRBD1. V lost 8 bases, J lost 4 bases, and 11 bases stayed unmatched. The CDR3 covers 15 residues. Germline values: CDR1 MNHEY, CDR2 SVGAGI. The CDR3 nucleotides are TGTGCCAGCCGGCGAGGGACAGGGTTGACCACTGAAGCTTTCTTT. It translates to CASRRGTGLTTEAFF.

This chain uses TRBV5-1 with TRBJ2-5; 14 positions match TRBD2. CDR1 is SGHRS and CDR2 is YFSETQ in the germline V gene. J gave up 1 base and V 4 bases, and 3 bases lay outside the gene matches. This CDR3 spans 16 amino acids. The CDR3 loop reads CASSPTSGGAQETQYF. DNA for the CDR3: TGCGCCAGCAGCCCGACTAGCGGGGGGGCCCAAGAGACCCAGTACTTC.

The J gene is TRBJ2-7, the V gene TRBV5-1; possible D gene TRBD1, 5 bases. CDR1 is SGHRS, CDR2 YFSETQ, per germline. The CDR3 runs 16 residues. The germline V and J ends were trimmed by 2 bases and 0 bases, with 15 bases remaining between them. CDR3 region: CASSLPFQDNSYEQYF. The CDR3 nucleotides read TGCGCCAGCAGCTTACCCTTCCAGGACAACTCCTACGAGCAGTACTTC.

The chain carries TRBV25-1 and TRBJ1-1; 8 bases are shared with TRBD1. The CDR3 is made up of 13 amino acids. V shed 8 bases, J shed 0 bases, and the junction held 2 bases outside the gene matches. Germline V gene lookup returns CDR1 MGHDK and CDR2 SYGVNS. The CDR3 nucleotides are TGTGCCAGCCAGGGACAGGTGAACACTGAAGCTTTCTTT. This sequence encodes CASQGQVNTEAFF.